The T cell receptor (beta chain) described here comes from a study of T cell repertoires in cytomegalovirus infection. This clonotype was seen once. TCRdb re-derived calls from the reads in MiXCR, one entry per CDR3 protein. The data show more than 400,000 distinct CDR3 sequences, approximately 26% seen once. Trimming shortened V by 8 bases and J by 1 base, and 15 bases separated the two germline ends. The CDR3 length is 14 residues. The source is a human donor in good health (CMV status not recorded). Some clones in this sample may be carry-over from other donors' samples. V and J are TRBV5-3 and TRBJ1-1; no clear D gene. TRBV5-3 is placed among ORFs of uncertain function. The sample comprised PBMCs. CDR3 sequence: CASSTGIPNTEAFF. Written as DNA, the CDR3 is TGTGCCAGCAGCACGGGAATACCGAACACTGAAGCTTTCTTT.